A single sample gave rise to the 20 T cell receptor beta chains below, sequenced in a study of CD8+ T cells in alopecia areata. Treatment meaning: oral pan-JAK inhibitor, 5-10 mg twice daily. Reverse transcription of extracted RNA yielded cDNA, which provided the sequencing template. Measured with immunoSEQ multiplex PCR; TCRdb has only the in-frame clones, and not every one. The sample comprises fewer than 110,000 clones, 84% of which are singletons, and roughly 23% rests with the top ten. The specimen was CD8+ T cells sorted from blood, collected at week 24, from a patient treated with tofacitinib. These receptors originate from a human donor with alopecia areata.

This sequence joins TRBV25-1 and TRBJ1-1, with 7 bases that match TRBD1. CDR1 is MGHDK, CDR2 SYGVNS, per germline. V dropped 6 bases and J dropped 5; count of bases not matched to a gene: 3. This CDR3 region has 12 residues. For the CDR3, the DNA is TGTGCCAGCAGCTCAGGGGGAACTGAAGCTTTCTTT. Protein product: CASSSGGTEAFF.

The chain joins TRBV7-9 to TRBJ2-7, with 10 bases identical to TRBD1. CDR3 length: 16 residues. CDR1 is SEHNR and CDR2 is FQNEAQ in the germline V gene (reference sequence). Trimming at V came to 2 bases and at J to 3 bases, leaving 7 bases not matched to a gene. The CDR3 nucleotides read TGTGCCAGCAGCTTAAGGGACAGGGGAGACTTCTACGAGCAGTACTTC. Translated, it gives CASSLRDRGDFYEQYF.

This clone was found once. J is TRBJ2-1 and V is TRBV6-5, with 12 nucleotides matching TRBD2. The CDR3 length is 13 residues. The germline V gene encodes CDR1 MNHEY and CDR2 SVGAGI. V shed 10 bases, J shed 6 bases, and the junction held 4 bases outside the gene matches. The CDR3 bases are TGTGCCACTTCTAGCGGGGGGGCCAATGAGCAGTTCTTC. Translation: CATSSGGANEQFF.

This chain joins TRBV6-6 and TRBJ1-1; D is unresolved. Germline V gene lookup returns CDR1 MNHNY and CDR2 SVGAGI (reference sequence). The length of the CDR3 is 13 residues. Between the trimmed V and J ends, which lost 2 bases and 2 bases, there was a span of 6 bases. The DNA for the CDR3 is TGTGCCAGCAGTTACGGTTCCAACACTGAAGCTTTCTTT. Amino acids: CASSYGSNTEAFF.

The gene calls are TRBV7-2 and TRBJ1-2, with D perhaps matching TRBD1 (5 bases). The CDR3 spans 14 residues. The germline V gene has CDR1 SGHTA and CDR2 FQGNSA. V was pared by 0 bases and J by 4 bases, with 9 bases between. The CDR3 loop is CASSLATAIYGYTF. CDR3 sequence (DNA): TGTGCCAGCAGCTTAGCGACAGCAATCTATGGCTACACCTTC. Filled out from reference TRBV7-2 and TRBJ1-2, the complete variable domain reads GAGVSQSPSNKVTEKGKDVELRCDPISGHTALYWYRQSLGQGLEFLIYFQGNSAPDKSGLPSDRFSAERTGGSVSTLTIQRTQQEDSAVYLCASSLATAIYGYTFGSGTRLTVV.

The rearrangement joins TRBV27 to TRBJ2-7, with 7 bases that match TRBD1. The germline CDR1 and CDR2 sequences are MNHEY and SMNVEV (reference sequence). Trimming cost V 4 bases and J 6 bases; bases outside gene matches: 9. The CDR3 length is 14 residues. The CDR3 sequence is CASSWAGGDSEQYF. CDR3 nucleotide sequence: TGTGCCAGCAGTTGGGCAGGGGGAGATTCCGAGCAGTACTTC.

V usage is TRBV2 and J usage is TRBJ1-5; TRBD1 matches at 12 bases. With 1 base clipped from V and 8 bases from J, the junction kept 3 bases outside the gene matches. The CDR3 spans 15 residues. CDR1 SNHLY and CDR2 FYNNEI come from the germline V gene. In DNA, the CDR3 is TGTGCCAGCAGTGAAGGGGACAGGGGGCGCGAGCCCCAGCATTTT. Its protein is CASSEGDRGREPQHF.

The chain employs TRBV6-5 and TRBJ1-5, with D possibly TRBD1 on 5 matching bases. Trimming pared 4 bases from V and 1 base from J, leaving 11 bases between. The CDR3 length is 15 residues. Germline CDR1 and CDR2: MNHEY and SVGAGI. This CDR3 is CASSSLGGSNQPQHF. CDR3 DNA: TGTGCCAGCAGTTCCCTCGGGGGGAGCAATCAGCCCCAGCATTTT.

J is TRBJ2-3 and V is TRBV7-9; TRBD1 agrees at 9 bases. V lost 4 bases to trimming and J lost 6 bases; unmatched junction nucleotides: 14. This CDR3 comprises 17 residues. Germline assignment: CDR1 SEHNR and CDR2 FQNEAQ (reference sequence). The DNA of the CDR3 is TGTGCCAGCAGCTCCCCAGACAGACAGGGGGTTACGGATACGCAGTATTTT. Its protein product is CASSSPDRQGVTDTQYF.

The chain employs TRBV6-5 and TRBJ2-3, with unresolved D. V lost 5 bases to trimming and J lost 1 base, with 4 bases between them. Germline-derived CDR1 and CDR2 are MNHEY and SVGAGI. The CDR3 contains 12 residues. CDR3 bases: TGTGCCAGCAGTACCCGCACAGATACGCAGTATTTT. Translating it yields CASSTRTDTQYF.

This clone was counted only a few times. V and J are TRBV29-1 and TRBJ2-1, with D possibly TRBD1 on 6 matching bases. Germline V gives CDR1 SQVTM, CDR2 ANQGSEA. V lost 1 base and J lost 5, with 15 bases in between. CDR3 length: 15 amino acids. The CDR3 DNA reads TGCAGCGTTGAAGGGACAGTTACGACGAACAATGAGCAGTTCTTC. Translation gives CSVEGTVTTNNEQFF.

The chain recombines TRBV27 with TRBJ2-5; TRBD2 aligns across 9 bases. The germline V gene has CDR1 MNHEY and CDR2 SMNVEV (reference sequence). V lost 7 bases and J lost 1; bases outside the gene matches: 4. This CDR3 comprises 14 residues. This chain's CDR3 is CASTLRGGQETQYF. In DNA form, the CDR3 reads TGTGCCAGCACCTTGCGGGGGGGCCAAGAGACCCAGTACTTC.

The sample holds a few counts of this clone. The rearrangement uses TRBV5-1 and TRBJ2-7; the D call may be TRBD1 or TRBD2 (5 bases each). Germline assignment: CDR1 SGHRS and CDR2 YFSETQ. Trimming removed 4 bases at V and 6 bases at J, with 11 bases between. This CDR3 contains 12 residues. Here the CDR3 reads CASSPWGSEQYF. The CDR3 coding sequence is TGCGCCAGCAGCCCTTGGGGGTCCGAGCAGTACTTC. Supplemented by reference TRBV5-1 and TRBJ2-7, the full variable domain reads KAGVTQTPRYLIKTRGQQVTLSCSPISGHRSVSWYQQTPGQGLQFLFEYFSETQRNKGNFPGRFSGRQFSNSRSEMNVSTLELGDSALYLCASSPWGSEQYFGPGTRLTVT.

The chain couples TRBV5-1 to TRBJ1-1; TRBD1 is a possible D gene (5 bases). Trimming cost V 3 bases and J 0 bases, with 12 bases left between them. The CDR3 contains 15 residues. Germline-derived CDR1 and CDR2 are SGHRS and YFSETQ. CDR3 in amino acids: CASSWGEVMNTEAFF. For the CDR3, the DNA is TGCGCCAGCAGCTGGGGGGAGGTAATGAACACTGAAGCTTTCTTT. Looking up the rest from reference TRBV5-1 and TRBJ1-1 gives the full variable domain: KAGVTQTPRYLIKTRGQQVTLSCSPISGHRSVSWYQQTPGQGLQFLFEYFSETQRNKGNFPGRFSGRQFSNSRSEMNVSTLELGDSALYLCASSWGEVMNTEAFFGQGTRLTVV.

Note on this clone: This sample also contains other DNA sequences that code for the same CDR3. The chain uses TRBV6-8 and TRBJ1-2; no clear D gene. V was cut by 1 base and J by 0 bases, with 6 bases left in between. The CDR3 length is 14 residues. Looked up from germline, CDR1 is MNHGY and CDR2 is SAAAGT. The CDR3, as DNA: TGTGCCAGCAGTTACTTCCAGGCTAACTATGGCTACACCTTC. Protein: CASSYFQANYGYTF.

CDR3 DNA: TGTGCCAGCAGCTTATCCCGTGAGCAGTTCTTC. This sequence encodes CASSLSREQFF. This chain links TRBV7-9 with TRBJ2-1, with D uncertain. Between the trimmed V and J ends, which lost 2 bases and 9 bases, there was a span of 5 bases. The germline V gene has CDR1 SEHNR and CDR2 FQNEAQ (reference sequence). CDR3 size: 11 residues.

The rearrangement uses TRBV6-4 and TRBJ2-1, with 10 bases that match TRBD1. The CDR3 is 15 residues long. With 4 bases clipped from V and 4 bases from J, the junction kept 4 bases outside the gene matches. From germline, CDR1 is MRHNA and CDR2 SNTAGT. The CDR3 region has the DNA TGTGCCAGCAGTGTCGACAGGGGGCCGTACAATGAGCAGTTCTTC. Residues: CASSVDRGPYNEQFF.

This chain joins TRBV6-6 and TRBJ1-4, with 7 positions matching TRBD1. CDR1 and CDR2 (germline): MNHNY, SVGAGI (reference sequence). Trimming cost V 8 bases and J 6 bases; bases outside gene matches: 9. This CDR3 spans 14 amino acids. The CDR3 DNA is TGTGCCAGCGGAAAAGCAGGGGGACATGAAAAACTGTTTTTT. Translating it yields CASGKAGGHEKLFF.

V gene TRBV5-6 combines with J gene TRBJ2-3; D is ambiguous. The CDR3 has 16 amino acids. CDR1 and CDR2 (germline): SGHDT, YYEEEE. V was trimmed by 2 bases and J by 0 bases, leaving 13 bases between them. This CDR3 reads CASSFSVGESTDTQYF. In DNA form, the CDR3 reads TGTGCCAGCAGCTTTTCCGTAGGAGAAAGCACAGATACGCAGTATTTT.

The V gene is TRBV14, the J gene TRBJ2-1, with 7 bases lining up with TRBD2. CDR1 and CDR2 (germline): SGHDN, FVKESK. Trimming removed 5 bases from V and 7 bases from J; junction bases left unmatched: 14. This CDR3 contains 16 residues. CDR3 nucleotides: TGTGCCAGCAGCAAAGGAGCGGGGAGACTAGAGAATGAGCAGTTCTTC. It encodes CASSKGAGRLENEQFF.